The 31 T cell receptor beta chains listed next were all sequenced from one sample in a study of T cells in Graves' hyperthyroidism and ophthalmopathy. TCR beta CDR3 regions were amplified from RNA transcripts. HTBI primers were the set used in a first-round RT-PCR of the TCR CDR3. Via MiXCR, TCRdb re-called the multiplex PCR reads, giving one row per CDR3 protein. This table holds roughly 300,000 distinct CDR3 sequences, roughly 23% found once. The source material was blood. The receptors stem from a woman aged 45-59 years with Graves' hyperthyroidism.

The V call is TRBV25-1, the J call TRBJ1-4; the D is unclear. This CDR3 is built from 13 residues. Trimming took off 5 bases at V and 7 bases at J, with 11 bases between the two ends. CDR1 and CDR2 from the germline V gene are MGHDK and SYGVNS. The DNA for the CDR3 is TGTGCCAGCAGTCAGTACGGACGTGAAAAACTGTTTTTT. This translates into CASSQYGREKLFF.

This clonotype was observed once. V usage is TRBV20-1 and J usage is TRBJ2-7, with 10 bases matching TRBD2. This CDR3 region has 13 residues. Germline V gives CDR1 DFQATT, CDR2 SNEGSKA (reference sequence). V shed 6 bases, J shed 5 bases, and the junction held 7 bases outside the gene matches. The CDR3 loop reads CSATSGTSHEQYF. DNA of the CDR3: TGCAGTGCCACTAGCGGGACTTCCCACGAGCAGTACTTC.

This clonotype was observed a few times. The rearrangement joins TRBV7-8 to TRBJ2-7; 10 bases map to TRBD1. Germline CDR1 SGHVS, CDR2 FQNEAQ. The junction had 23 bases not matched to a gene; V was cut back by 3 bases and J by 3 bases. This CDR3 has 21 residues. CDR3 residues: CASSFRGARQGAGSKGYEQYF. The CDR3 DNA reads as TGTGCCAGCAGCTTCCGAGGGGCCCGACAGGGGGCCGGTTCCAAGGGCTACGAGCAGTACTTC.

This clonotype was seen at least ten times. The CDR3 spells CSVPIRAGYGYTF. The DNA of the CDR3 is TGCAGTGTTCCTATCCGGGCTGGATATGGCTACACCTTC. The rearrangement uses TRBV20-1 and TRBJ1-2; the D is unclear. CDR1 DFQATT and CDR2 SNEGSKA come from the germline V gene (reference sequence). V shed 7 bases and J shed 5 bases, with 17 bases lying between them. The length of the CDR3 is 13 residues.

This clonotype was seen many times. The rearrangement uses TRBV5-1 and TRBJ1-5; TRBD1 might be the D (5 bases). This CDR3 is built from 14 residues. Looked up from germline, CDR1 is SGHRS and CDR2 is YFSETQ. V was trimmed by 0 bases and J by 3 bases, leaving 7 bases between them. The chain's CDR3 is CASSLGGINQPQHF. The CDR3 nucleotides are TGCGCCAGCAGCTTGGGGGGGATCAATCAGCCCCAGCATTTT.

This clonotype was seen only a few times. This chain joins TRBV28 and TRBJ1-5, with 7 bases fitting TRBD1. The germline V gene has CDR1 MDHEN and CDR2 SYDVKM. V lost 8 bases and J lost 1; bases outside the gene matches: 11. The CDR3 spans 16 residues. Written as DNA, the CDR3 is TGTGCCAGCGGCGGGACAGCCTTTATGAGCAATCAGCCCCAGCATTTT. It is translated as CASGGTAFMSNQPQHF.

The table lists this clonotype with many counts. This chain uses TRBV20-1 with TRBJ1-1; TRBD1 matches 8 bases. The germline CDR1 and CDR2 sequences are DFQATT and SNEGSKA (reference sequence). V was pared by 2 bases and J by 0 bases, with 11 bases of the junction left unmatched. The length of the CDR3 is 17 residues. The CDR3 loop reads CSARKHSWTGMNTEAFF. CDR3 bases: TGCAGTGCTAGAAAACACTCGTGGACAGGGATGAACACTGAAGCTTTCTTT.

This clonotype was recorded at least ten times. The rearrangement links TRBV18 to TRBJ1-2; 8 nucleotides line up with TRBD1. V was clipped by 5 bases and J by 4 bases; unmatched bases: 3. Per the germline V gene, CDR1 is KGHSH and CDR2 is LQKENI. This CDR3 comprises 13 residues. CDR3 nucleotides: TGTGCCAGCTCAACTGGACAGGGCTATGGCTACACCTTC. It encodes CASSTGQGYGYTF.

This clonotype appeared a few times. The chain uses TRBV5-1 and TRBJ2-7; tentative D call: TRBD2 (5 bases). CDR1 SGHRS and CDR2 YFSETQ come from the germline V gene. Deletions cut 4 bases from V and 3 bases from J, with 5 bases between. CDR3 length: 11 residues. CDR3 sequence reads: CASSAGYEQYF. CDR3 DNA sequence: TGCGCCAGCAGCGCGGGCTACGAGCAGTACTTC.

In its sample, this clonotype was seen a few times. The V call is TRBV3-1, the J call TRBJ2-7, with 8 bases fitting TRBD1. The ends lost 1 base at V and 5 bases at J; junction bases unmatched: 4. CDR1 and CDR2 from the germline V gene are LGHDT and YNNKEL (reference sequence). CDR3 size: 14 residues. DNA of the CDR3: TGTGCCAGCAGCCAAGGGACAGGGTACCACGAGCAGTACTTC. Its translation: CASSQGTGYHEQYF.

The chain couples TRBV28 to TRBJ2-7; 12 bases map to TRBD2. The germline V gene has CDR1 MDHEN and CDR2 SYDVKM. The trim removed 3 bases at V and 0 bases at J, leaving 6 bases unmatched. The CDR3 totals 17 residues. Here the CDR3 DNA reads TGTGCCAGCAGTTTGACTAGCGGGAGAGGGCACTCCTACGAGCAGTACTTC. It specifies CASSLTSGRGHSYEQYF.

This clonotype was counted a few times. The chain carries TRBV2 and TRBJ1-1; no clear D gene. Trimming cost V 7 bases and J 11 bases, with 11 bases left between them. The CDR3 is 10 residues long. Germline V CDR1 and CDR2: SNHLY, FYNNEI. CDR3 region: CASTSAVAFF. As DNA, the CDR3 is TGTGCCAGCACCTCGGCAGTGGCTTTCTTT. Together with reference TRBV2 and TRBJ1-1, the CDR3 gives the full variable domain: EPEVTQTPSHQVTQMGQEVILRCVPISNHLYFYWYRQILGQKVEFLVSFYNNEISEKSEIFDDQFSVERPDGSNFTLKIRSTKLEDSAMYFCASTSAVAFFGQGTRLTVV.

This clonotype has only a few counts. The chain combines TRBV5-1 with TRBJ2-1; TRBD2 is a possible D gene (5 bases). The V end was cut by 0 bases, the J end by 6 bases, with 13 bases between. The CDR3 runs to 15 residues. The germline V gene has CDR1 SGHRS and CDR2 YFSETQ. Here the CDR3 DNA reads TGCGCCAGCAGCTTGGGCGGGCTGCCTGCCAATGAGCAGTTCTTC. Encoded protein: CASSLGGLPANEQFF.

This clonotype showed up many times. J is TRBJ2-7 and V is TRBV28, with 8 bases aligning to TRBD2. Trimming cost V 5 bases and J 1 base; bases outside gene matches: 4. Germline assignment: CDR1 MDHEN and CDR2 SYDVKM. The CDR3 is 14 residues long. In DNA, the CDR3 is TGTGCCAGCAGTCGGGAGGGCGGTTCCTACGAGCAGTACTTC. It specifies CASSREGGSYEQYF.

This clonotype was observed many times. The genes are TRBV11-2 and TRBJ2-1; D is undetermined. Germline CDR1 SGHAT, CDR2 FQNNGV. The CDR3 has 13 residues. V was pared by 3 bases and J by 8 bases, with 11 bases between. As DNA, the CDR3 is TGTGCCAGCAGCTTGGTTGTCGGAGATGAGCAGTTCTTC. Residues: CASSLVVGDEQFF.

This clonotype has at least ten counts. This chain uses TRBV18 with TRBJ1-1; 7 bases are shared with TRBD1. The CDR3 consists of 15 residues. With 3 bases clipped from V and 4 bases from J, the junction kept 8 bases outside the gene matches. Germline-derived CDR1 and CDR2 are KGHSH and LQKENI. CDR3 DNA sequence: TGTGCCAGCTCACCTAGACAGGGTACGGGCACTGAAGCTTTCTTT. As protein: CASSPRQGTGTEAFF.

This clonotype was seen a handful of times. This CDR3 is CASSRGFDYGYTF. DNA for the CDR3: TGTGCCAGCAGCAGGGGGTTCGACTATGGCTACACCTTC. The V call is TRBV9, the J call TRBJ1-2, with D tentatively TRBD1 (6 bases). The germline V gene encodes CDR1 SGDLS and CDR2 YYNGEE. V was trimmed by 4 bases and J by 3 bases, leaving 10 bases between them. This CDR3 is built from 13 residues.

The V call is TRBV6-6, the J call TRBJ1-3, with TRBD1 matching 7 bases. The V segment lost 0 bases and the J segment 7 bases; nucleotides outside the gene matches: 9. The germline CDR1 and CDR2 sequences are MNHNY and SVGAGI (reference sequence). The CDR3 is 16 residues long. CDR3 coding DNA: TGTGCCAGCAGTTACTCCGGACAGGCCCTCGGGAACACCATATATTTT. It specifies CASSYSGQALGNTIYF.

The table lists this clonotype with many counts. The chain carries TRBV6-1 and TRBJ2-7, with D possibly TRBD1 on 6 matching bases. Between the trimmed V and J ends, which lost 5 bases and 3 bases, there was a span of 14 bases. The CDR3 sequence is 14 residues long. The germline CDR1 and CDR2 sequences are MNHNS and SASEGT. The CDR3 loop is CASSRYEGGYEQYF. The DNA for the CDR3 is TGTGCCAGCAGTCGTTACGAAGGGGGCTACGAGCAGTACTTC.

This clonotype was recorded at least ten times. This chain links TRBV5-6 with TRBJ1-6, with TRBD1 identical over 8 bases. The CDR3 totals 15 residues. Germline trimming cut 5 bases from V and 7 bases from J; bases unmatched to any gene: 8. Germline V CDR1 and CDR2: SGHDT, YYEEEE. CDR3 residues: CASRYRGTGNSPLHF. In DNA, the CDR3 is TGTGCCAGCAGATACCGGGGGACAGGAAATTCACCCCTCCACTTT.

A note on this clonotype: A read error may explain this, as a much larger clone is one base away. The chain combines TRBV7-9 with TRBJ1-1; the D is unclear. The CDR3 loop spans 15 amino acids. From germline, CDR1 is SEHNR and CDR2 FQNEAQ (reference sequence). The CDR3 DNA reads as TGTGTCAGCAGCCATATCCCTAAAGTGCGGACTGAAGCTTTCTTT. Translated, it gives CVSSHIPKVRTEAFF.

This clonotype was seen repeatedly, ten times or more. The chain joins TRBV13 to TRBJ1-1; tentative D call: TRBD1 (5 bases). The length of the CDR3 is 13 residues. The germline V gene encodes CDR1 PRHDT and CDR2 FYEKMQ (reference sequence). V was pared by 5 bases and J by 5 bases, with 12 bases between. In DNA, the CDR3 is TGTGCCAGCAGCATTTATGGGGGGACTGAAGCTTTCTTT. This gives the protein CASSIYGGTEAFF.

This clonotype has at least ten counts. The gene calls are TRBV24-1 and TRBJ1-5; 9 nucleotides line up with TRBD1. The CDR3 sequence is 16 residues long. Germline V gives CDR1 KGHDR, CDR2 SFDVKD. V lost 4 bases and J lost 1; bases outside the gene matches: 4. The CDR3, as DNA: TGTGCCACCAGTGACCGGACAGGGGCGAGCAATCAGCCCCAGCATTTT. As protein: CATSDRTGASNQPQHF.

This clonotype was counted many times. Here the CDR3 reads CASSLIGTGSNQPQHF. The CDR3 DNA sequence: TGTGCCAGCAGTTTAATCGGGACAGGTAGCAATCAGCCCCAGCATTTT. The J gene is TRBJ1-5, the V gene TRBV28; TRBD1 matches 8 bases. Germline V gene lookup returns CDR1 MDHEN and CDR2 SYDVKM. Trimming at V came to 2 bases and at J to 0 bases, leaving 3 bases not matched to a gene. This CDR3 spans 16 amino acids. Full variable domain (outside the CDR3, taken from reference TRBV28 and TRBJ1-5): DVKVTQSSRYLVKRTGEKVFLECVQDMDHENMFWYRQDPGLGLRLIYFSYDVKMKEKGDIPEGYSVSREKKERFSLILESASTNQTSMYLCASSLIGTGSNQPQHFGDGTRLSIL.

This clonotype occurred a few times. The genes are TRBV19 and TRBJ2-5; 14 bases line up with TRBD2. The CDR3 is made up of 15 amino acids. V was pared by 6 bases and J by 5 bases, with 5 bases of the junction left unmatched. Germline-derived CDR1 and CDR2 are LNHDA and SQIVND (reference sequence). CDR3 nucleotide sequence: TGTGCCAGTAGAACCGGGACTAGCGGGAGTGAGACCCAGTACTTC. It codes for CASRTGTSGSETQYF.

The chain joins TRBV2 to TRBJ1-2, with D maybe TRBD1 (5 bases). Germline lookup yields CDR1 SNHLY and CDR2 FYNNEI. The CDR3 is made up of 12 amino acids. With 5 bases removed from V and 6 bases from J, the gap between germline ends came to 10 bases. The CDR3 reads CASSITGDGYTF. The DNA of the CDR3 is TGTGCCAGCAGTATTACAGGCGATGGCTACACCTTC.

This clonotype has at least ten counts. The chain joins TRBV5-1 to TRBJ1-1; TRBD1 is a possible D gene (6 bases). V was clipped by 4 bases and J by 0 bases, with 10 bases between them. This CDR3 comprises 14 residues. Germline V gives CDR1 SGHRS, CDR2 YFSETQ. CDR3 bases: TGCGCCAGCAGCCAACAGGGCGTGAACACTGAAGCTTTCTTT. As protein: CASSQQGVNTEAFF.

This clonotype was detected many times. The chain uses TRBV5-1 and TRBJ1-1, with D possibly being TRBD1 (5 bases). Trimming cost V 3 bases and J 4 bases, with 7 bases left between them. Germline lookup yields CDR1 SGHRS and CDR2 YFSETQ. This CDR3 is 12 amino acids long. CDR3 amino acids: CASSWGGTEAFF. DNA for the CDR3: TGCGCCAGCAGCTGGGGGGGCACTGAAGCTTTCTTT.

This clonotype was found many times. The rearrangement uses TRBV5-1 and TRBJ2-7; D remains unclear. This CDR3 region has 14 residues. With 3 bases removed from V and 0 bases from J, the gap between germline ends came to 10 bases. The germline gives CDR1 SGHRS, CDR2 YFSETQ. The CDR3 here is CASSSLTLSYEQYF. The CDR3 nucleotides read TGCGCCAGCAGCTCACTTACTCTCTCCTACGAGCAGTACTTC.

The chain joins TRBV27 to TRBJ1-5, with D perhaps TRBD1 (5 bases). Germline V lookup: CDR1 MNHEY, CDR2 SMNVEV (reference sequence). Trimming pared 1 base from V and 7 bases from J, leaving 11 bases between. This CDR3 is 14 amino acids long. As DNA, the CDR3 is TGTGCCAGCAGTTTATATGGGGGAGACCAGCCCCAGCATTTT. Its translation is CASSLYGGDQPQHF.

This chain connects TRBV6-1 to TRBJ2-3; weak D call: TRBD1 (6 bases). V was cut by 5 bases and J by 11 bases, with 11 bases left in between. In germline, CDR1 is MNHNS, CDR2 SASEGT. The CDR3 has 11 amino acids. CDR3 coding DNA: TGTGCCAGCAGTAGGGACACTCAGCAGTATTTT. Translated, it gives CASSRDTQQYF.